This T cell receptor (beta chain) was recovered during a study of CD8 T cells in Susac syndrome. Reverse transcription used about 0.45 to 1 ug RNA and random hexamers. Each CDR3 protein gets one entry after TCRdb re-called the immunoSEQ multiplex PCR reads with MiXCR. The sample consists of 300,000 to 350,000 distinct CDR3 sequences, 92% of them appearing once. CDR3 size: 10 residues. Germline assignment: CDR1 DFQATT and CDR2 SNEGSKA (reference sequence). The ends were cut back, 5 bases at V and 4 bases at J, with 3 bases in the middle. The receptor was derived from a human donor with multiple sclerosis. Specimen: CD4+ T cells from PBMCs. The chain recombines TRBV20-1 with TRBJ2-1; D uncertain. CDR3 region: CSAQYNEQFF. In DNA, the CDR3 is TGCAGTGCTCAGTACAATGAGCAGTTCTTC.